This TCR beta chain was captured in a study of T cells in Graves' hyperthyroidism and ophthalmopathy. The ends were cut back, 7 bases at V and 2 bases at J, with 19 bases in the middle. The CDR3 loop spans 16 amino acids. Per germline, CDR1 SNHLY and CDR2 FYNNEI. This clonotype was found once. The investigators amplified TCR beta CDR3 regions from RNA transcripts. Primed by the HTBI set, a first-round RT-PCR was run on the TCR CDR3. One entry per CDR3 protein results from TCRdb running MiXCR on the multiplex PCR reads. The table includes tens of thousands of distinct CDR3 sequences, roughly 49% detected once.

The sample taken for sequencing was blood. This receptor was identified in a woman between 50 and 59 years old with Graves' hyperthyroidism that later progressed to Graves' ophthalmopathy. V is TRBV2 and J is TRBJ2-3; tentative D call: TRBD2 (6 bases). CDR3: CASTSETHTATDTQYF. Written as DNA, the CDR3 is TGTGCCAGCACTAGCGAAACCCACACAGCCACAGATACGCAGTATTTT.